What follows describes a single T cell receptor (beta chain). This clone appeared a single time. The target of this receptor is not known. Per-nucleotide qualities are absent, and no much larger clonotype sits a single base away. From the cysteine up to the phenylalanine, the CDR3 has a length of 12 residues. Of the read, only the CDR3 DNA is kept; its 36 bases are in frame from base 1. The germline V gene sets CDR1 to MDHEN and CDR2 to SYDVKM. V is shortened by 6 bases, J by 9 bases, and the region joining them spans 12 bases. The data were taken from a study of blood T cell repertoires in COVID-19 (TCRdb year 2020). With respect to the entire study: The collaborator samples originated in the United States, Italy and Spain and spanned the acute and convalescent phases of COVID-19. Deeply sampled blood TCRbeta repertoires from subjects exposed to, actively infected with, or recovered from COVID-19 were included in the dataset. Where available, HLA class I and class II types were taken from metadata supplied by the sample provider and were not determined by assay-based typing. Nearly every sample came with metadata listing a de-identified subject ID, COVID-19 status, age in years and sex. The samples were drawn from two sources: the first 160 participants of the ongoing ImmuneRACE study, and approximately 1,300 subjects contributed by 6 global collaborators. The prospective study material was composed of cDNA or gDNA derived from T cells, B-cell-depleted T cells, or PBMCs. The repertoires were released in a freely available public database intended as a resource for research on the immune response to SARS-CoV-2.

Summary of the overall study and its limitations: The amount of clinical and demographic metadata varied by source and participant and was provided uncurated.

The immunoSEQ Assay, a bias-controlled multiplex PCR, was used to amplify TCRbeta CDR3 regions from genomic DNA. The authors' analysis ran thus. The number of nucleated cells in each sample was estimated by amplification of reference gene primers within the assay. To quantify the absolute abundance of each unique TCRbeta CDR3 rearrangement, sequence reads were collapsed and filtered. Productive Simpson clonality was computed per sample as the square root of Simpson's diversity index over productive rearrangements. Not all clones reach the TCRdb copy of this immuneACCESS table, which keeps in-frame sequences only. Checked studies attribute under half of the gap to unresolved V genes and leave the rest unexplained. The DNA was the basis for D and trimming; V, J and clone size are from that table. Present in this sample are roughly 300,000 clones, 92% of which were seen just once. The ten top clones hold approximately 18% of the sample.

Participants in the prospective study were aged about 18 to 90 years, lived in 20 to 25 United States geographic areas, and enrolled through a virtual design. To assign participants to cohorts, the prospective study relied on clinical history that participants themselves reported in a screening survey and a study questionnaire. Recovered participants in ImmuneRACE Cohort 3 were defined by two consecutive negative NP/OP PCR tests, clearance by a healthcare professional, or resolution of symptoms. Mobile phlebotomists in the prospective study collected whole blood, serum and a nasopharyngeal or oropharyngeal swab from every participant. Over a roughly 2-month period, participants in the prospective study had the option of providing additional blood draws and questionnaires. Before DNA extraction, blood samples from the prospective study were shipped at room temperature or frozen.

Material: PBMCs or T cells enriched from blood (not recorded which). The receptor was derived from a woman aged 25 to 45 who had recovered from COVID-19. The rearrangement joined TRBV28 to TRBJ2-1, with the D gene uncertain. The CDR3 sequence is CASSPTGFEQFF. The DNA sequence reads TGTGCCAGCAGCCCGACCGGGTTTGAGCAGTTCTTC.